The T cell receptor beta chain under discussion was sequenced for a study of beta chain features in type 1 diabetes. Findings and limits, study-wide: The naive, central memory and Treg TCRB repertoires looked more alike in patients than they did in healthy donors. Type 1 diabetes patients had fewer VDJ junction insertions and more deletions.

The investigators reverse transcribed all of the isolated RNA, so they sequenced expressed TCRB transcripts. Data came from immunoSEQ multiplex PCR; TCRdb stores just in-frame clones and leaves some out. The data show under 900,000 clones, 15% to 20% seen once. Germline CDR1 is SGHTA and CDR2 is FQGNSA. J gave up 6 bases and V 4 bases, and 8 bases lay outside the gene matches. CDR3 length: 14 amino acids. This clone was observed a few times. The antigen is undetermined. The TCR was taken from a woman aged 18-30 years in good health. V and J are TRBV7-2 and TRBJ2-7, with 8 positions matching TRBD2. Material for sequencing was naive CD4+ T cells from blood. CDR3 region: CASSSGTGGAEQYF. The DNA for the CDR3 is TGTGCCAGCAGCTCCGGAACGGGGGGGGCCGAGCAGTACTTC. Full variable domain (outside the CDR3, taken from reference TRBV7-2 and TRBJ2-7): GAGVSQSPSNKVTEKGKDVELRCDPISGHTALYWYRQSLGQGLEFLIYFQGNSAPDKSGLPSDRFSAERTGGSVSTLTIQRTQQEDSAVYLCASSSGTGGAEQYFGPGTRLTVT.